One and the same sample provided the 22 T cell receptor beta chains below, sequenced in a study of CXCR3-negative and CXCR3-positive naive CD8 T cells (dated by TCRdb to between 2018 and 2020). The reads were generated on a NextSeq 550. The Human TCR Profiling Kit (MiLaboratory) was used to prepare UMI-labeled 5' RACE TRB cDNA libraries. TCRdb reprocessed the raw reads; every CDR3 protein sequence is a single record, and DNA is not supplied. The sample's clone listing holds roughly 130,000 distinct CDR3 sequences. The top ten clones comprise 0.59% of the sample. Summary of the overall study and its limitations: Compared with CXCR3-negative naive cells, CXCR3-positive naive cells had TRB CDR3s with higher hydrophobicity (lower Kidera factor 4), lower energy, and higher strength and volume indices.

What these receptors recognize is not known. Sample: naive CXCR3+ CD8+ T cells from blood. The cell subset or site label here, explained by the study, means: CD45RO-CCR7+CD27+CD95- naive CD8+ T cells expressing CXCR3 (TNR3+). Every receptor here comes from a human donor in good health. Some clones in this sample may be carry-over from other donors' samples.

The chain links TRBV29-1 to TRBJ2-1; the TRBD2 assignment by TCRdb is unverifiable without DNA. In germline, CDR1 is SQVTM, CDR2 ANQGSEA. The CDR3 consists of 18 residues. CDR3 loop: CSLGGLTSGRMSYNEQFF.

This chain joins TRBV29-1 and TRBJ2-1; there is no DNA to check the TCRdb D call of TRBD2. CDR3 size: 14 residues. Looked up from germline, CDR1 is SQVTM and CDR2 is ANQGSEA. The chain's CDR3 is CSVEEREGHSEQFF.

This chain connects TRBV21-1 to TRBJ2-7; TCRdb selects TRBD1, and the lack of DNA leaves this call unchecked. TRBV21-1 is an annotated pseudogene. The CDR3 is 14 amino acids. CDR3 protein: CASSKRGREYEQYF.

The chain employs TRBV29-1 and TRBJ2-3; without DNA, the TCRdb call of TRBD2 cannot be checked. The CDR3 runs 15 residues. Germline CDR1 SQVTM, CDR2 ANQGSEA. The CDR3 spells CSVDLAGEYTDTQYF.

The rearrangement uses TRBV27 and TRBJ2-1; TCRdb's assignment of TRBD1 cannot be checked, as there is no DNA. The CDR3 has 15 residues. Germline values: CDR1 MNHEY, CDR2 SMNVEV (reference sequence). The CDR3 protein is CASSLGQGAYNEQFF.

The chain uses TRBV7-9 and TRBJ1-2; TCRdb picks TRBD1, but there is no DNA to check that call. CDR3 size: 15 residues. Germline lookup yields CDR1 SEHNR and CDR2 FQNEAQ (reference sequence). CDR3 sequence reads: CASSPRTGVGYGYTF.

The chain carries TRBV4-1 and TRBJ2-1; absent DNA, TCRdb's TRBD2 call cannot be checked. Germline V lookup: CDR1 MGHRA, CDR2 YSYEKL. The CDR3 is 15 residues long. CDR3 amino acids: CASSQVSGGSHEQFF.

CDR3 amino acids: CASSTQQETQYF. This chain uses TRBV11-2 with TRBJ2-5. The CDR3 length is 12 residues. CDR1 is SGHAT and CDR2 is FQNNGV in the germline V gene.

This chain connects TRBV29-1 to TRBJ2-1; TCRdb gives TRBD2 as the D gene, but with no DNA this cannot be confirmed. This CDR3 is built from 16 residues. Per germline, CDR1 SQVTM and CDR2 ANQGSEA. The CDR3 spells CSVEGLAGDSLGEQFF.

The chain is built from TRBV6-6 and TRBJ1-2. This CDR3 spans 12 amino acids. Germline CDR1 and CDR2: MNHNY and SVGAGI (reference sequence). The CDR3 loop reads CASTLNDYGYTF.

J is TRBJ2-1 and V is TRBV15; TCRdb's D gene call, TRBD1, goes unchecked for lack of DNA. Germline-derived CDR1 and CDR2 are LNHNV and YYDKDF (reference sequence). The CDR3 has 14 amino acids. CDR3 region: CATSPDRGGNEQFF.

Here the CDR3 reads CSVVDSSSYEQYF. J is TRBJ2-7 and V is TRBV29-1. The CDR3 loop spans 13 amino acids. Per germline, CDR1 SQVTM and CDR2 ANQGSEA.

The chain combines TRBV7-9 with TRBJ2-5; the TRBD1 assignment by TCRdb is unverifiable without DNA. CDR3 length: 13 residues. In germline, CDR1 is SEHNR, CDR2 FQNEAQ (reference sequence). CDR3 residues: CASSLNRVETQYF.

The rearrangement uses TRBV2 and TRBJ2-7. Germline-derived CDR1 and CDR2 are SNHLY and FYNNEI. This CDR3 is 14 amino acids long. The CDR3 region is CASSDSLAAYEQYF.

The gene calls are TRBV2 and TRBJ2-3. The CDR3 is 16 residues long. The germline V gene has CDR1 SNHLY and CDR2 FYNNEI. The CDR3 loop is CASSENSGYSTDTQYF.

This chain links TRBV20-1 with TRBJ2-3; there is no DNA to check the TCRdb D call of TRBD1. In germline, CDR1 is DFQATT, CDR2 SNEGSKA (reference sequence). This CDR3 comprises 16 residues. The CDR3 sequence: CSARSLAGDPTDTQYF.

This chain links TRBV18 with TRBJ1-2; TCRdb calls TRBD1, which cannot be checked without DNA. The length of the CDR3 is 13 residues. Germline V CDR1 and CDR2: KGHSH, LQKENI. The CDR3 loop is CASLSGTGEGYTF.

The chain employs TRBV9 and TRBJ1-1; the D call of TRBD1 rests on TCRdb alone, since no DNA is present to check it. The CDR3 has 14 residues. Germline V gives CDR1 SGDLS, CDR2 YYNGEE. Here the CDR3 reads CASNTPGASTEAFF.

CDR3 region: CASSPWGVIGEQYF. The chain links TRBV7-8 to TRBJ2-7; without DNA, the TCRdb call of TRBD1 cannot be checked. The CDR3 has 14 residues. Germline values: CDR1 SGHVS, CDR2 FQNEAQ.

The rearrangement uses TRBV12-3 or TRBV12-4 and TRBJ1-1; TCRdb's D gene call, TRBD1, goes unchecked for lack of DNA. The CDR3 spans 14 residues. The CDR3 protein is CASNPDRMNTEAFF.

This chain uses TRBV6-1 with TRBJ2-3. This CDR3 comprises 16 residues. Germline CDR1 is MNHNS and CDR2 is SASEGT. CDR3 sequence: CASSETPTRGTDTQYF.

This chain connects TRBV7-9 to TRBJ1-1; TCRdb names TRBD1, which stays unverified in the absence of DNA. Germline loops: CDR1 SEHNR, CDR2 FQNEAQ (reference sequence). The CDR3 length is 15 residues. The CDR3 reads CASSQVTPRDTEAFF.